The present T cell receptor (beta chain) was sequenced within a study of siplizumab effects on memory and regulatory T cells. Germline assignment: CDR1 MGHDK and CDR2 SYGVNS. CDR3 length equals 14 residues. With 6 bases clipped from V and 2 bases from J, the junction kept 3 bases outside the gene matches. Notes on this clone: Its antigen is still unknown.

Per sample, the assay covered 85,000 to 100,000 TCR templates. TCRdb's copy holds only in-frame clones and misses some; the assay was immunoSEQ multiplex PCR. The sample carries around 100,000 clones, roughly 93% recorded once. Overall study findings and caveats: Sequences below about 10^-5 frequency were poorly captured, limiting mapping of alloreactive clones. Assignment of a naive or memory phenotype failed for roughly 75-95% of the proliferating CD4+ or CD8+ clones. Naive T cells were seen as more diverse than memory cells and as major alloresponse contributors.

The sequencing sample was made of non-Treg CD4+ T cells sorted from blood. V gene TRBV25-1 combines with J gene TRBJ1-1, with TRBD1 identical over 10 bases. This receptor was identified in a human donor in good health. The CDR3 DNA reads as TGTGCCAGCAGGAGACAGGGGGCCAACACTGAAGCTTTCTTT. It yields the protein CASRRQGANTEAFF.